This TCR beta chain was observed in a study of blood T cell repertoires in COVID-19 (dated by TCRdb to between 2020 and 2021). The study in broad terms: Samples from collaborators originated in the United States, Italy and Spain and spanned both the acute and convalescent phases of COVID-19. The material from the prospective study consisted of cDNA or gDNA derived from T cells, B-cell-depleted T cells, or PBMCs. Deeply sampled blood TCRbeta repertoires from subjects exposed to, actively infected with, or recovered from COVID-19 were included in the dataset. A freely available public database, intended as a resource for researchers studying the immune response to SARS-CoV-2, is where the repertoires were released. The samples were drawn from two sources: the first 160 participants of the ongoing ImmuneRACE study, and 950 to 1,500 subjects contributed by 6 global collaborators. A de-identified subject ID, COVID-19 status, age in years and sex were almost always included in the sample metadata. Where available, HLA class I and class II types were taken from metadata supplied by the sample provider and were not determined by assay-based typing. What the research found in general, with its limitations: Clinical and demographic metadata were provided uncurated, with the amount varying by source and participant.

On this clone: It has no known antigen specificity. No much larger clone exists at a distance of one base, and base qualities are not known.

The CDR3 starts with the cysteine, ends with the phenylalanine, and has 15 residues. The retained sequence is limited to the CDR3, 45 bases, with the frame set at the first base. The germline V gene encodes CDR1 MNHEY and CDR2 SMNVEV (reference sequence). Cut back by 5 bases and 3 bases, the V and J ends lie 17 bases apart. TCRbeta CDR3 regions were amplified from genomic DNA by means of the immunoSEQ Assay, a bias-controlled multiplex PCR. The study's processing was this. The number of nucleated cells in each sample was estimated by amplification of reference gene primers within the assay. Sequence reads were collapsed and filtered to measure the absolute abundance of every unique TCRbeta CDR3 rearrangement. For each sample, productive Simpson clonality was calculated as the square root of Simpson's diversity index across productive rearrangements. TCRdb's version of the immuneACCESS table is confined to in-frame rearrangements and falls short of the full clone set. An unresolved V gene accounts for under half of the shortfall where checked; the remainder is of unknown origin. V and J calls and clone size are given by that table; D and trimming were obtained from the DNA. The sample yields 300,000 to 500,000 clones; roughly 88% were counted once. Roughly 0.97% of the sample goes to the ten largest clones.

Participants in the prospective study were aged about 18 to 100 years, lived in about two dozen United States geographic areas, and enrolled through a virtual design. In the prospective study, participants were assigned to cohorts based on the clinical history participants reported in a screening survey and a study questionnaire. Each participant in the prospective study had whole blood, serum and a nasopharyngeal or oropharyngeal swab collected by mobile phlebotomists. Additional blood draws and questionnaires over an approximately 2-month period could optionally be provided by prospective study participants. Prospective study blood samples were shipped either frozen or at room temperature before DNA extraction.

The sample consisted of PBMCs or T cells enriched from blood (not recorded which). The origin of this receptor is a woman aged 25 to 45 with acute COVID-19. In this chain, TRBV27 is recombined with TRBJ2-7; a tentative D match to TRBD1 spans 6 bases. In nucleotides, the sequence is TGTGCCAGCAGTAGGCCGGGACAAGCGAGCTACGAGCAGTACTTC. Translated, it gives CASSRPGQASYEQYF.